The source of this T cell receptor (beta chain) is a study of cytomegalovirus exposure and HLA in healthy donors. The PCR contained 60 Vbeta and 13 Jbeta primers. The repertoire was sequenced with immunoSEQ multiplex PCR; TCRdb's copy has only in-frame clones and lacks some. The table has 200,000 to 250,000 clones, 75% to 90% seen once. Germline assignment: CDR1 SGHTA and CDR2 FQGNSA. This CDR3 region has 14 residues. V lost 5 bases and J lost 2, with 11 bases in between. Regarding this clone: Its specificity is unknown.

Study results and limitations: It was taken for granted in presence/absence analyses that sequencing depth across donors was roughly uniform.

The V gene is TRBV7-2, the J gene TRBJ2-3; a possible D gene is TRBD2 (5 bases). This sequence was found in a boy younger than 10 in good health and CMV-seronegative. The sample was PBMCs. The CDR3 sequence is CASSQTGNTDTQYF. The CDR3 region has the DNA TGTGCCAGCAGCCAAACGGGAAACACAGATACGCAGTATTTT.